The clone carrying this TCR beta chain was counted between two and nine times. Its antigen remains unidentified. The sample is drawn from a study of cytomegalovirus exposure and HLA in healthy donors. Whole-study findings and limits: In a later analysis, TCR beta V- and J-gene trimming was associated with a missense DCLRE1C variant.

Primers for the PCR totalled 60 Vbeta and 13 Jbeta. Generated by immunoSEQ multiplex PCR, the TCRdb table keeps only in-frame clones and is missing some. The sample has about 140,000 clones, almost 85% seen once; the top ten hold roughly 3.1%. This CDR3 contains 12 residues. Germline CDR1 SNHLY, CDR2 FYNNEI. Trimming took 8 bases from V and 6 from J, leaving 13 bases between them. The sequence came from a man in his late teens or twenties in good health and CMV-seropositive. Material for sequencing was PBMCs. The chain uses TRBV2 and TRBJ1-2; weak D call: TRBD1 (6 bases). CDR3: CASDNTGNGYTF. The CDR3 nucleotides are TGTGCCAGCGACAATACAGGGAATGGCTACACCTTC.